This T cell receptor (beta chain) is from a study of OX40 agonist ivuxolimab in advanced cancers. Study-wide points: Low normalized T-cell clonal expansion also characterized some of the nonresponders. Among the lowest levels of clonal expansion were found in partial responders at 0.1-3.0 mg/kg.

To note about this clone: Its antigen is as yet unknown.

Sequencing used immunoSEQ multiplex PCR; TCRdb keeps in-frame clones, though not all of them. The sample has tens of thousands of clones; around 89% are singletons. The sequencing here drew on CD4+ or CD8+ T cells sorted from blood, taken in a trial of the OX40 agonist ivuxolimab. The clonotype originates from an adult with an advanced solid tumor such as melanoma, head and neck, liver or kidney cancer.

CDR3 DNA: TGTGCCAGCAGGGTGACTAGCGGGGGGACAGATACGCAGTATTTT. As protein: CASRVTSGGTDTQYF. The chain recombines TRBV27 with TRBJ2-3, with 13 bases fitting TRBD2. V lost 6 bases and J lost 3; bases outside the gene matches: 3. This CDR3 region has 15 residues. Germline V lookup: CDR1 MNHEY, CDR2 SMNVEV (reference sequence).